These 15 T cell receptor beta chains were sequenced from one sample in a study of response to subunit inactivated influenza vaccine. TCRdb re-called the RT-PCR reads through MiXCR, storing one row per CDR3 protein. The sample includes about 830,000 distinct CDR3 sequences, approximately 17% seen only once; the top ten take roughly 10%. The sample here was PBMCs from blood, taken more than 4 days after vaccination. All receptors derive from a man aged 50 or older who received an inactivated influenza vaccine.

The V and J genes are TRBV20-1 and TRBJ1-6, with 7 bases that match TRBD1. The CDR3 is 16 residues long. Per the germline V gene, CDR1 is DFQATT and CDR2 is SNEGSKA (reference sequence). V lost 2 bases and J lost 5; bases outside the gene matches: 9. CDR3 bases: TGCAGTGCTAGACGAGGGGGCGCGATAGATAATTCACCCCTCCACTTT. The encoded protein is CSARRGGAIDNSPLHF.

This clonotype occurred many times. The chain is built from TRBV12-3 or TRBV12-4 and TRBJ2-1; 12 positions agree with TRBD2. The CDR3 totals 15 residues. The J segment lost 4 bases and the V segment lost 6 bases, leaving 4 bases of the junction unmatched. Here the CDR3 reads CASRETSGSYNEQFF. For the CDR3, the DNA is TGTGCCAGCAGAGAGACTAGCGGGAGTTACAATGAGCAGTTCTTC.

This clonotype was seen a few times. V and J are TRBV20-1 and TRBJ2-3; maybe TRBD1 (6 bases). The germline gives CDR1 DFQATT, CDR2 SNEGSKA (reference sequence). The CDR3 covers 17 residues. The ends were cut back, 0 bases at V and 4 bases at J, with 20 bases in the middle. The CDR3 sequence is CSARDSAGQHLPDTQYF. The CDR3 bases are TGCAGTGCTAGAGATTCGGCTGGACAGCATTTACCAGATACGCAGTATTTT.

This clonotype came up a few times. The rearrangement uses TRBV6-2 or TRBV6-3 and TRBJ2-1; 10 bases match TRBD1. V was pared by 5 bases and J by 8 bases, with 3 bases of the junction left unmatched. Germline V gene data show CDR1 as MNHEY and CDR2 as SVGEGT. This CDR3 spans 13 amino acids. CDR3 nucleotides: TGTGCCAGCAGTAGGGGACAGGGGTATGAGCAGTTCTTC. It codes for CASSRGQGYEQFF.

This clonotype was seen more than once but under ten times. The V gene is TRBV9, the J gene TRBJ2-5; D tentatively fits TRBD1 or TRBD2 (6 bases each). V was pared by 3 bases and J by 0 bases, with 18 bases between. This CDR3 spans 17 amino acids. Germline CDR1 reads SGDLS; CDR2 reads YYNGEE. The CDR3 is CASSGPPTGGYQETQYF. In nucleotides, the CDR3 is TGTGCCAGCAGCGGGCCCCCGACAGGAGGGTACCAAGAGACCCAGTACTTC. The whole variable domain, filled in from reference TRBV9 and TRBJ2-5, reads DSGVTQTPKHLITATGQRVTLRCSPRSGDLSVYWYQQSLDQGLQFLIQYYNGEERAKGNILERFSAQQFPDLHSELNLSSLELGDSALYFCASSGPPTGGYQETQYFGPGTRLLVL.

This clonotype has a handful of counts. The chain joins TRBV28 to TRBJ2-7; D remains unclear. Germline V gene data show CDR1 as MDHEN and CDR2 as SYDVKM. The CDR3 covers 13 residues. V lost 7 bases and J lost 2, with 12 bases in between. CDR3 bases: TGTGCCAGCATGCAACATCAGACCTACGAGCAGTACTTC. It yields the protein CASMQHQTYEQYF.

The CDR3 nucleotides are TGCGCCAGCAGCTTGGCCCCCGGGGGAGGCACAGATACGCAGTATTTT. This sequence encodes CASSLAPGGGTDTQYF. The chain carries TRBV5-1 and TRBJ2-3; TRBD2 might be the D (6 bases). Germline V gives CDR1 SGHRS, CDR2 YFSETQ. V was trimmed by 0 bases and J by 1 base, leaving 12 bases between them. This CDR3 region has 16 residues. The whole variable domain, remainder taken from reference TRBV5-1 and TRBJ2-3, is KAGVTQTPRYLIKTRGQQVTLSCSPISGHRSVSWYQQTPGQGLQFLFEYFSETQRNKGNFPGRFSGRQFSNSRSEMNVSTLELGDSALYLCASSLAPGGGTDTQYFGPGTRLTVL.

This clonotype was seen a handful of times. The chain combines TRBV6-4 with TRBJ2-2; 9 bases line up with TRBD1. Per the germline V gene, CDR1 is MRHNA and CDR2 is SNTAGT. The trim removed 2 bases at V and 14 bases at J, leaving 6 bases unmatched. CDR3 length equals 13 residues. The DNA of the CDR3 is TGTGCCAGCAGTGACACCGGGACAGGGTACCTGTTTTTT. As protein: CASSDTGTGYLFF.

The table lists this clonotype with a few counts. This chain connects TRBV9 to TRBJ2-1; perhaps TRBD2 as D (5 bases). Germline values: CDR1 SGDLS, CDR2 YYNGEE. V was cut by 4 bases and J by 5 bases, with 10 bases left in between. This CDR3 spans 13 amino acids. The CDR3 DNA follows: TGTGCCAGCAGCAAGGGAGTTGACAATGAGCAGTTCTTC. As protein: CASSKGVDNEQFF.

This clonotype was picked up a small number of times. The chain is built from TRBV19 and TRBJ1-1; 8 bases match TRBD1. Germline-derived CDR1 and CDR2 are LNHDA and SQIVND (reference sequence). The CDR3 sequence is 15 residues long. J gave up 5 bases and V 9 bases, and 14 bases lay outside the gene matches. Here the CDR3 DNA reads TGTGCCAGCTTAAAAAGGACAGGGTCCCCTACTGAAGCTTTCTTT. Protein: CASLKRTGSPTEAFF.

This chain uses TRBV6-2 or TRBV6-3 with TRBJ2-5; D gene unclear. The CDR3 runs to 16 residues. Trimming pared 2 bases from V and 5 bases from J, leaving 18 bases between. CDR1 is MNHEY and CDR2 is SVGEGT in the germline V gene. The CDR3 bases are TGTGCCAGCAGTTACCCTCCAGAACCAACTGGGGAGACCCAGTACTTC. Amino acids: CASSYPPEPTGETQYF.

V is TRBV6-1 and J is TRBJ1-2; tentatively, D is TRBD1 (5 bases). The CDR3 has 12 amino acids. The germline CDR1 and CDR2 sequences are MNHNS and SASEGT. With 5 bases removed from V and 7 bases from J, the gap between germline ends came to 11 bases. This CDR3 is CASSTREVGYTF. The DNA of the CDR3 is TGTGCCAGCAGTACCAGGGAGGTTGGCTACACCTTC.

V usage is TRBV5-1 and J usage is TRBJ2-5, with D tentatively TRBD1 (6 bases). Trimming cost V 0 bases and J 4 bases, with 13 bases left between them. Per the germline V gene, CDR1 is SGHRS and CDR2 is YFSETQ. The length of the CDR3 is 15 residues. In DNA form, the CDR3 reads TGCGCCAGCAGCTTGGCCTGGGACATGGGAGAGACCCAGTACTTC. Its protein product is CASSLAWDMGETQYF.

This clonotype was picked up a small number of times. V and J are TRBV7-9 and TRBJ2-1; TRBD1 aligns across 10 bases. The CDR3 is 15 residues long. Per the germline V gene, CDR1 is SEHNR and CDR2 is FQNEAQ (reference sequence). Trimming at V came to 5 bases and at J to 7 bases, leaving 8 bases not matched to a gene. The CDR3 loop is CASSLGGQGRNEQFF. In nucleotides, the CDR3 is TGTGCCAGCAGCCTAGGGGGACAGGGGAGAAATGAGCAGTTCTTC.

In this sample, this clonotype turned up a few times. A junction boundary mismatches the germline segment, possibly from a read error. This chain connects TRBV29-1 to TRBJ2-3, with TRBD2 matching 7 bases. The CDR3 totals 16 residues. Germline CDR1 is SQVTM and CDR2 is ANQGSEA. The CDR3 nucleotides are TGCAGCGTTGGGGGTCGGGGTCCGACTAGCAAAGATACGCAGTATTTT. Amino acids: CSVGGRGPTSKDTQYF.